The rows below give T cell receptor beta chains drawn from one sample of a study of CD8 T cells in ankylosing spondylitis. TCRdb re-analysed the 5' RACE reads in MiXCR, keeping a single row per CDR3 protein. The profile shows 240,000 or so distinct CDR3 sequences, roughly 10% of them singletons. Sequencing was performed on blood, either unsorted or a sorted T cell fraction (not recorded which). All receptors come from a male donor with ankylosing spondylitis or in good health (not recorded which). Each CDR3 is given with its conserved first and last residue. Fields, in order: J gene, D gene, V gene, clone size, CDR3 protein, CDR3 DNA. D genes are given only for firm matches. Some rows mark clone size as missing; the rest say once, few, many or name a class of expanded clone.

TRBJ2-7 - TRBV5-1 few CASSWGTHEQYF TGCGCCAGCAGCTGGGGTACCCACGAGCAGTACTTC
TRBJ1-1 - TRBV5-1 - CASSYTGNTGAFF TGCGCCAGCAGCTATACGGGGAACACTGGAGCTTTCTTT
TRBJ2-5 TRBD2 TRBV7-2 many CASSLGTSGRGGTQYF TGTGCCAGCAGCTTAGGGACTAGCGGGAGGGGGGGGACCCAGTACTTC
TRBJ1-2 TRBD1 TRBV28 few CASSSPTLDRVSGYTF TGTGCCAGCAGTTCGCCAACTCTGGACAGGGTCAGCGGCTACACCTTC
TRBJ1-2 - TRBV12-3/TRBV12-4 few CASSLGVTGGYTF TGTGCCAGCAGTTTAGGGGTTACGGGAGGCTACACCTTC
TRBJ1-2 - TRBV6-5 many CASSYGAEDYGYTF TGTGCCAGCAGTTACGGGGCAGAGGACTATGGCTACACCTTC
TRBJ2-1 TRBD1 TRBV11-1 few CASSLGQGTIPPGNEQFF TGTGCCAGCAGCTTGGGACAGGGGACTATACCTCCTGGCAATGAGCAGTTCTTC
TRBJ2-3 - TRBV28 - CASFHLGTLSTDTQYF TGTGCCAGCTTCCACCTAGGGACACTTAGCACAGATACGCAGTATTTT
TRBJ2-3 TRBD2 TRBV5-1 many CASSTGTSGTDTQYF TGCGCCAGCAGTACAGGGACTAGCGGCACAGATACGCAGTATTTT
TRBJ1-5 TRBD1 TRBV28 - CASSPTGTHQPQHF TGTGCCAGCAGCCCGACAGGGACCCATCAGCCCCAGCATTTT
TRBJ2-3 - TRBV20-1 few CSARRITSTDTQYF TGCAGTGCTAGGCGGATCACTAGCACAGATACGCAGTATTTT
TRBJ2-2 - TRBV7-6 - CASSRLVLAGELFF TGTGCCAGCAGCCGACTAGTCTTGGCCGGGGAGCTGTTTTTT
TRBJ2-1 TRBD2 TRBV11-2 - CASSLELAGGYNEQFF TGTGCCAGCAGCTTAGAACTAGCGGGAGGATACAATGAGCAGTTCTTC
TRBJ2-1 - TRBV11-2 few CASSLDLGRYNEQFF TGTGCCAGCAGCTTAGATCTGGGTCGTTACAATGAGCAGTTCTTC
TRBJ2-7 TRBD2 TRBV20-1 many CSARDPSGRKTYEQYF TGCAGTGCTAGAGACCCCAGCGGGAGGAAAACCTACGAGCAGTACTTC
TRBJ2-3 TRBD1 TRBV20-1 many CSAPTGGNTDTQYF TGCAGTGCTCCTACAGGGGGCAACACAGATACGCAGTATTTT
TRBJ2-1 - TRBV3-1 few CASSQVRGEQFF TGTGCCAGCAGCCAAGTGAGGGGTGAGCAGTTCTTC
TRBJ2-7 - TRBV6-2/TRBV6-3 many CASSFQERRQYF TGTGCCAGCAGTTTTCAGGAGAGGCGGCAGTACTTC
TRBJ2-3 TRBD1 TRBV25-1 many CASSELGTGVADTQYF TGTGCCAGCAGTGAATTGGGGACAGGGGTCGCAGATACGCAGTATTTT
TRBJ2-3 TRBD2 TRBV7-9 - CASSRLAGVATDTQYF TGTGCCAGCAGCCGTTTAGCGGGGGTAGCCACAGATACGCAGTATTTT
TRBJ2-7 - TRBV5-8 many CASSLVGASYEQYF TGTGCCAGCAGCTTGGTCGGGGCATCCTACGAGCAGTACTTC
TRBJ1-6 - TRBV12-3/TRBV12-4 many CASSPLGAPLHF TGTGCCAGCAGTCCCCTTGGGGCACCCCTCCACTTT
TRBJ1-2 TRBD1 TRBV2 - CASSKQGNYGYTF TGTGCCAGCAGTAAACAGGGGAACTATGGCTACACCTTC
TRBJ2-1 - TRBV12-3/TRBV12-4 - CASSGLMEDEQFF TGTGCCAGCAGCGGACTGATGGAGGATGAGCAGTTCTTC
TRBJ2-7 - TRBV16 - CASSRPKSSYEQYF TGTGCCAGCAGCCGCCCCAAGAGCTCCTACGAGCAGTACTTC
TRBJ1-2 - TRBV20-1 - CSASGGGVTNYGYTF TGCAGTGCTAGTGGGGGGGGTGTGACTAACTATGGCTACACCTTC
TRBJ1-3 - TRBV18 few CASSLSAGPHPGNTIYF TGTGCCAGCTCACTCAGTGCAGGGCCCCATCCTGGAAACACCATATATTTT
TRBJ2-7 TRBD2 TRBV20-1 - CSALGLAGVNEQYF TGCAGTGCTCTTGGACTAGCGGGAGTGAATGAGCAGTACTTC